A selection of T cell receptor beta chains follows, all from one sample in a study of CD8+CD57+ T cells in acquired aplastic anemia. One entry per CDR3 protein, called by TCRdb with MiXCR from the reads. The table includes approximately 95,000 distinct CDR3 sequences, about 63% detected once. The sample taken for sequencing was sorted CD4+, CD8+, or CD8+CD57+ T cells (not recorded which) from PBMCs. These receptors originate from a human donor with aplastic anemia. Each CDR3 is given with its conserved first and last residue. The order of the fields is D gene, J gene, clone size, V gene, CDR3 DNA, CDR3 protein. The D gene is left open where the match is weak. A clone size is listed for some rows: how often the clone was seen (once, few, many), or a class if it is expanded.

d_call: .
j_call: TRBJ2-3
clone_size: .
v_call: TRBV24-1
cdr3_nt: TGTGCCACCAGTGACGAGGGACCGGGTACGCAGTATTTT
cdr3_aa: CATSDEGPGTQYF

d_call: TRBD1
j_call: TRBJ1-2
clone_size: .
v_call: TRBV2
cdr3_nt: TGTGCCAGCAGGGGTGAGGGGGACAGCTTCTATGGCTACACCTTC
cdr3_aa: CASRGEGDSFYGYTF

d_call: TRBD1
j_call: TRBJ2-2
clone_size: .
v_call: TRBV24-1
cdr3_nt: TGTGCCACCATTGGGACAGGGGACACCCGGGAGCTGCTTTTT
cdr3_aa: CATIGTGDTRELLF

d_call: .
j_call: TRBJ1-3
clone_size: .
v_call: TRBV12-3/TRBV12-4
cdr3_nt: TGTGCCAGCAGCCTCCATCTGTCCGGAAACACCATATATTTT
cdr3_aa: CASSLHLSGNTIYF

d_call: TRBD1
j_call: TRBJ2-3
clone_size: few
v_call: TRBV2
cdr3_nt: TGTGCCAGCAGTGATAAGGGGGCTTCAACAGATACGCAGTATTTT
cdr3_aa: CASSDKGASTDTQYF

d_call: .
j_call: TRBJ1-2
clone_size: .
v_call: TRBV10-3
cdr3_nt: TGTGCCATCACCTCGGACAGAAACTATGGCTACACCTTC
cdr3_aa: CAITSDRNYGYTF

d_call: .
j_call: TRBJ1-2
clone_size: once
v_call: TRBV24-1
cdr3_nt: TGTGCCACCAGTCCAGGGCCTACTAACTATGGCTACACCTTC
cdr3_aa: CATSPGPTNYGYTF

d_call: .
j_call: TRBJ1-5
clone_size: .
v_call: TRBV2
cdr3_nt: TGTGCCAGTGGAGTTGGGAGAAACAGCAATCAGCCCCAGCATTTT
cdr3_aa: CASGVGRNSNQPQHF

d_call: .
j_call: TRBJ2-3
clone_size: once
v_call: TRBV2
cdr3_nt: TGTGCCAGCAGCTGGAACAGGCTGCCAGGATCAGATACGCAGTATTTT
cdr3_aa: CASSWNRLPGSDTQYF

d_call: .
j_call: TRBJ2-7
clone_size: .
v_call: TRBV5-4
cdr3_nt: .
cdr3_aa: CASSLGSGNTIYFGVSGYEQYF

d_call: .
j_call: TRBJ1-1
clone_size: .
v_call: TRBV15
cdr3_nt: TGTGCCGCCAGCAGAGAGGGCCCGTGGGGAGCTTTCTTT
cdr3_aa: CAASREGPWGAFF

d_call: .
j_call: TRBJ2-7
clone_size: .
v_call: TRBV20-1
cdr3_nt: TGCAGTGCTAGTAATGAGTACGAGCAGTACTTC
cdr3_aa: CSASNEYEQYF

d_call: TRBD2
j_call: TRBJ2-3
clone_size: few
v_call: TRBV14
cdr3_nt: TGTGCCAGCAGCCACACTAGCGGGAGGGCCGATACGCAGTATTTT
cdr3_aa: CASSHTSGRADTQYF

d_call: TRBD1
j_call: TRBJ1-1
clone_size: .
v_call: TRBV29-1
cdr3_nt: TGCAGCGCTGAAGCTATGACAGGGGGCTGGCTTGGGGGCACTGAAGCTTTCTTT
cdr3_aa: CSAEAMTGGWLGGTEAFF

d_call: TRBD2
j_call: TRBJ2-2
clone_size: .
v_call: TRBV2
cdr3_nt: TGTGCCAGCAGTGAAATGCGGGGGTACACCGGGGAGCTGTTTTTT
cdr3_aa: CASSEMRGYTGELFF

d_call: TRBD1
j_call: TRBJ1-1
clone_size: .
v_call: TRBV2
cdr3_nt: TGTGCCAGCCCCCGACAGGGCGCTGAAGCTTTCTTT
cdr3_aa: CASPRQGAEAFF

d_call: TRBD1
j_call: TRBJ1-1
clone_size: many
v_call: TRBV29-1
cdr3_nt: TGCAGCGTTGGAGGGGGCAACACTGAAGCTTTCTTT
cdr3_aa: CSVGGGNTEAFF

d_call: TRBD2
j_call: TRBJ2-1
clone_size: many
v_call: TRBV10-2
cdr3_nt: TGCGCCAGCAGTTCGGGACTAGCGGGAGGACATGAGCAGTTCTTC
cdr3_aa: CASSSGLAGGHEQFF

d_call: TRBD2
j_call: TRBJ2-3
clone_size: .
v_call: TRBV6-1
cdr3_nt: TGTGCCAGCCAGCGGGCGGGGCCGGGGGGACTTACGCAGTATTTT
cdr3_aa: CASQRAGPGGLTQYF

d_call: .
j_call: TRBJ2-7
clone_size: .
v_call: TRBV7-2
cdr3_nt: TGTGCCAGCAGCTTAGACGCTTTGGGTTACGAGCAGTACTTC
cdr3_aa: CASSLDALGYEQYF

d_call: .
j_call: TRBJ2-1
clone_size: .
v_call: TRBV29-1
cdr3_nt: TGCAGCGTTGAAAAACAGGGCGATGAGCAGTTCTTC
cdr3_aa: CSVEKQGDEQFF

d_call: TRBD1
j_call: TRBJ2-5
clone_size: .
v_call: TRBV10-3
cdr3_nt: TGTGCCATCAGTGAACCGGGACAGGGGGTAAGAGAGACCCAGTACTTC
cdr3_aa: CAISEPGQGVRETQYF

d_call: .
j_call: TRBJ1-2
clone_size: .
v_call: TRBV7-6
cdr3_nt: TGTGCCAGCAGCCCGGGCGGGGTATATGGCTACACCTTC
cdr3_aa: CASSPGGVYGYTF

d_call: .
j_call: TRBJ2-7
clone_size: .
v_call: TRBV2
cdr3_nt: TGTGCCAGCAGTTGGGACCCCTACGAGCAGTACTTC
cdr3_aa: CASSWDPYEQYF

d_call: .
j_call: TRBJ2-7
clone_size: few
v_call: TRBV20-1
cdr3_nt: TGCAGTGCTAGTCCAGGGAGTTCCCCATCCTACGAGCAGTACTTC
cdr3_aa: CSASPGSSPSYEQYF

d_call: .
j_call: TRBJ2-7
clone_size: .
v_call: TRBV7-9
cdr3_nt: TGTGCCAGCAGTTCCGCACGGCAAGACACCTACGAGCAGTACTTC
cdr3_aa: CASSSARQDTYEQYF

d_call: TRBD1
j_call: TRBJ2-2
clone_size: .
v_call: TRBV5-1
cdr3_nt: TGCGCCAGCAGCTCAAACAGGGGGCTCGCCGGGGAGCTGTTTTTT
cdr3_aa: CASSSNRGLAGELFF

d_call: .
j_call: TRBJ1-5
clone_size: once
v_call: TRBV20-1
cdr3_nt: TGCAGTGCTAGAGTGCATGGGGCGGACGGCAATCAGCCCCAGCATTTT
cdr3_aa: CSARVHGADGNQPQHF

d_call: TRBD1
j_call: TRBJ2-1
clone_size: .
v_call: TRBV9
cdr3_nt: TGTGCCAGCAGCGTAGGAGGGACAGGGCCAGGGAATGAGCAGTTCTTC
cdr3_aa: CASSVGGTGPGNEQFF

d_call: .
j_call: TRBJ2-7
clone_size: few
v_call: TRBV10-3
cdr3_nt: TGTGCCATCAGTGAATGGGACACTTCCTACGAGCAGTACTTC
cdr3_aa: CAISEWDTSYEQYF

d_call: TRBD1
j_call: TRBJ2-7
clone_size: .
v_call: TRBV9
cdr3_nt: TGTGCCAGCAGCGTACGGGACAGTCTCGCCTACGAGCAGTACTTC
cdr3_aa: CASSVRDSLAYEQYF

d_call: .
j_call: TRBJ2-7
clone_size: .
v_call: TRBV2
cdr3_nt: TGTGCCAGCCGTGAACAGGACATGCCTCCCTACGAGCAGTACTTC
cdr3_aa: CASREQDMPPYEQYF

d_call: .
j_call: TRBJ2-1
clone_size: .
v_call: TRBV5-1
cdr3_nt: TGCGCCAGCAGCCCAGGAAACAATGAGCAGTTCTTC
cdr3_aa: CASSPGNNEQFF

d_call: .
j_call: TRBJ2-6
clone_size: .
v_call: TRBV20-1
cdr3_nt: TGCAGTGCTAGACTTACGGGCTCTGGGGCCAACGTCCTGACTTTC
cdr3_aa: CSARLTGSGANVLTF